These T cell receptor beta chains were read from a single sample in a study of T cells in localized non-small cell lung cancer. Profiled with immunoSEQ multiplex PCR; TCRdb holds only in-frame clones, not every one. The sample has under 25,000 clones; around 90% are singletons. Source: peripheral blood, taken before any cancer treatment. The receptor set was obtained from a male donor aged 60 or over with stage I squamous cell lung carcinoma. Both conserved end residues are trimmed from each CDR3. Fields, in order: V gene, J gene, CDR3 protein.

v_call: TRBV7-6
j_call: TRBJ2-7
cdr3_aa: ASSSGPNYEQY

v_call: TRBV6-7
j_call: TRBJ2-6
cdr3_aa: ASSLNSGANVLT

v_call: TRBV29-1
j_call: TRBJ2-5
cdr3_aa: SGGAQTETQY

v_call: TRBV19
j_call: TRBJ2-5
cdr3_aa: ASKGFGAWETQY

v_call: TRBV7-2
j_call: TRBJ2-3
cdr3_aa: ASSIGLAGADTQY

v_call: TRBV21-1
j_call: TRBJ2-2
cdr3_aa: ASSLGGDTGELF

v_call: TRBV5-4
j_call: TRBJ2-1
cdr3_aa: ASSLTQRDYNEQF

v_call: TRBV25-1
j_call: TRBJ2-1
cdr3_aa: ASASAPPSYNEQF

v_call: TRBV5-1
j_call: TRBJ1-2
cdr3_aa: ASSLASGQDYGYT

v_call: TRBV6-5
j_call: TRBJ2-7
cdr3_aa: ASRRGTPGPYEQY

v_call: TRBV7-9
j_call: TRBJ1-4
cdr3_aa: ASSFEQGFEKLF

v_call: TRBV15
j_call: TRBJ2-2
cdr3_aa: ATSRVRDRDTGELF

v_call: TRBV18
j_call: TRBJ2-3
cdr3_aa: ASSPQGAGVTDTQY

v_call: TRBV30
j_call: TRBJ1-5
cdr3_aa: AWSEGLYSNQPQH

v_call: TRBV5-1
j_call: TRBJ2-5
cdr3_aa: ASSLNDRDSEY

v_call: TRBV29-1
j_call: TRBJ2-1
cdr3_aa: SVEVLTGDNEQF

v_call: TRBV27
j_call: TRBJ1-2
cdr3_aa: ASSLDRGQLANYGYT

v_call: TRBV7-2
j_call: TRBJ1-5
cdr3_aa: ASSLEVREGQPQH

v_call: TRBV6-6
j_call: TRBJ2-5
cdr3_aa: ASRAGGAETQY

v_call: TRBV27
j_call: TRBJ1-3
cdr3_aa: ASSPRTGSLGNTIY

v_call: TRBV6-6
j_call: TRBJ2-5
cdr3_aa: ASSSGLQETQY

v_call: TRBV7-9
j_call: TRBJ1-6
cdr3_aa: ASSRGTDSPLH